This TCR beta chain was found in a study of T cell repertoires and HLA-DP antigens. Study context: Alloreactive CD4+ T cells targeted HLA-DP on transduced HeLa.

Study-wide results and limits: Average cumulative frequency of previously undetected clones was 36.3% against one allele and less than 55% against the other. A non-physiological HeLa system presented antigen to total CD4+ responders.

Remarks on this clone: The antigen is not known.

The primer mix covered 54 TRBV segments and 13 TRBJ segments. The data were produced by immunoSEQ multiplex PCR, yet TCRdb's version contains in-frame clones alone and is incomplete. The data contain about 73,000 clones, around 80% of them singletons. The CDR3 length is 13 residues. Germline V gene lookup returns CDR1 SGHNT and CDR2 YYREEE (reference sequence). V gave up 0 bases and J gave up 8 bases, with 11 bases separating them. The clonotype was recovered from a man aged 55 to 70 in good health and CMV-seronegative. V gene TRBV5-4 combines with J gene TRBJ1-2; D gene ambiguous. Sequenced input: CD4+ T cells from PBMCs. CDR3 nucleotides: TGTGCCAGCAGCTTGGCCGTCAGGTCGGGCTACACCTTC. Amino acid sequence: CASSLAVRSGYTF.